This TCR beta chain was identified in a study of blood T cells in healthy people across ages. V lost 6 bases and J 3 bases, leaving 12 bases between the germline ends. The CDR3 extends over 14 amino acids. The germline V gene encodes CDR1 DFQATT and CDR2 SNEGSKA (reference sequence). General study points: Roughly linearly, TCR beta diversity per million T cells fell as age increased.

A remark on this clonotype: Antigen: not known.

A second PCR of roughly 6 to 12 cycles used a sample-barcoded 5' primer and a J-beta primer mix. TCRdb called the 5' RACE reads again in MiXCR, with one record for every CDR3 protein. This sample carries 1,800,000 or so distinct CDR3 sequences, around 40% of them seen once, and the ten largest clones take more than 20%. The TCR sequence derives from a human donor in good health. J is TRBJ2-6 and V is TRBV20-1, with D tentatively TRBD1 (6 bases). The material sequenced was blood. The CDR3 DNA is TGCAGTGCAAACACAGGGCATGGGGCCAACGTCCTGACTTTC. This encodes CSANTGHGANVLTF.